This T cell receptor beta chain was recorded in a study of resident and recirculating memory T cells in vitiligo. Study conclusions and caveats: No single dominant TCR clone appeared; lesion clonality varied.

TCRdb's table, derived via immunoSEQ multiplex PCR, lists solely in-frame clones and lacks some. The data contain 70,000 or so clones, more than 85% of them seen just once; the ten biggest clones take up over 4%. The CDR3 has 16 amino acids. The V gene end was trimmed by 1 base and the J gene end by 3 bases; junction bases not matched to a gene: 4. The germline V gene has CDR1 LNHDA and CDR2 SQIVND (reference sequence). Concerning this clone itself: What it recognizes is unknown.

No patient showed confetti depigmentation, a clinical sign of active disease. The chain employs TRBV19 and TRBJ1-3; TRBD1 matches at 9 bases. This sequence was found in a male donor with vitiligo. The sequenced sample was blood. As DNA, the CDR3 is TGTGCCAGTAGTATAGGAAGACAGGGGGATGGAAACACCATATATTTT. It codes for CASSIGRQGDGNTIYF.